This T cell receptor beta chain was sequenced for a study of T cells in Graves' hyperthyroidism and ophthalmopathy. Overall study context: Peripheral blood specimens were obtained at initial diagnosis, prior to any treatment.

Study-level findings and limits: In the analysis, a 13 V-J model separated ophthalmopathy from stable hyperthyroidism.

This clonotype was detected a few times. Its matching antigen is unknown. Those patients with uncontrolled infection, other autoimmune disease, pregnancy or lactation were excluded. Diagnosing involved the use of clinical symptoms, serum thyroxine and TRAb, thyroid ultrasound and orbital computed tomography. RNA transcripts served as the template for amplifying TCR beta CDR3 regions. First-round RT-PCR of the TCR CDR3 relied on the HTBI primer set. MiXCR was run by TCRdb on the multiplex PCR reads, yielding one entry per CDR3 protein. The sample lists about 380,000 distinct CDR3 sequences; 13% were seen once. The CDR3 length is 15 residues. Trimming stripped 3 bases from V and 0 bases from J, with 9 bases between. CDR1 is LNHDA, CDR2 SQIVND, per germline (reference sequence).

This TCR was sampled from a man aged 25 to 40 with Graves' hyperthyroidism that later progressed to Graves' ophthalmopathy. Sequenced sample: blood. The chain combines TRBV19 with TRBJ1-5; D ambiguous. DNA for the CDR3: TGTGCCAGTAGTATCCCGAGGGATAGCAATCAGCCCCAGCATTTT. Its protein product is CASSIPRDSNQPQHF.